The present T cell receptor beta chain was sequenced within a study of early T cells in non-severe SARS-CoV-2 infection. Study-wide background: Chains from this unsorted whole-blood bulk RNA could not be paired.

This clonotype was recorded at least ten times. Its antigen is unknown. An end of the junction differs from the germline gene, which may be a read error. Unique molecular identifiers tagged individual cDNA molecules. TCRdb used MiXCR to reprocess the 5' RACE reads, holding one entry per CDR3 protein. This sample has some 89,000 distinct CDR3 sequences, with 8% to 13% found just once. CDR1 is SGHRS and CDR2 is YFSETQ in the germline V gene. The CDR3 length is 16 residues. Findings of the study overall: The matching step, a VDJdb search, favored anti-spike CD8 responses and missed private and CD4 specificities.

The sample in question was whole blood, obtained at baseline. The gene calls are TRBV5-1 and TRBJ1-2, with TRBD1 matching over 10 bases. This TCR was sampled from an adult who was a healthcare worker with PCR-confirmed SARS-CoV-2 infection or an uninfected control (not recorded which). CDR3 bases: TGCACCAGCAGCCCACCGACCCTGACAGGGGGCGGTGGCTACACCTTC. It codes for CTSSPPTLTGGGGYTF.